This T cell receptor (beta chain) comes out of a study of CD8+ T cells in alopecia areata. For the study at large: Affected scalp percentage determined the severity score of treated patients.

A word on this clone: The antigen is unknown.

Study-level points and caveats: The treated group had a single nonresponder, limiting CD8+ expansion-response conclusions. Persistence during tofacitinib was seen for many expanded lesional clones in scalp and blood. Within the top 100, expanded CD8+ clones significantly decreased with tofacitinib, as did scalp clonality.

Treatment specified: oral pan-JAK inhibitor, 5-10 mg twice daily. The germline V gene encodes CDR1 MNHEY and CDR2 SMNVEV (reference sequence). The length of the CDR3 is 15 residues. The ends were cut back, 2 bases at V and 2 bases at J, with 11 bases in the middle. After isolation, RNA underwent reverse transcription to generate cDNA as the sequencing template. The method was immunoSEQ multiplex PCR; TCRdb's version includes in-frame clones alone and lacks a portion of them. The sample holds a few hundred thousand clones, more than 45% seen once. The chain uses TRBV27 and TRBJ2-3; D might be TRBD1 (6 bases). The sequencing used CD4+ T cells sorted from blood, collected at week 4, from a patient treated with tofacitinib. The sequence derives from a human donor with alopecia areata. The CDR3 protein is CASSLSRGYTDTQYF. The CDR3 bases are TGTGCCAGCAGTTTAAGCAGGGGATACACAGATACGCAGTATTTT.